The 28 T cell receptor beta chains below come from one sample, sequenced in a study of blood T cell repertoires in COVID-19. Here immunoSEQ multiplex PCR was the method, and the copy in TCRdb shows in-frame clones only, minus some. The table includes more than 300,000 clones, 86% detected once. Sequenced: peripheral blood. The receptors originated from a woman aged 45-65 years with acute or convalescent COVID-19.

The rearrangement uses TRBV12-5 and TRBJ1-1, with 8 bases fitting TRBD1. CDR1 and CDR2 (germline): LGHNT, FRNRAP. This CDR3 region has 14 residues. After removal of 6 bases from V and 5 bases from J, the junction contained 8 bases not matched to a gene. The CDR3 region has the DNA TGTGCTAGTGGCTCGACAGGGGTTAAGACTGAAGCTTTCTTT. Residues: CASGSTGVKTEAFF.

As concerns this clone: One end of the junction does not line up with germline, which may come from a read error. The rearrangement links TRBV19 to TRBJ1-1; 10 positions match TRBD1. The CDR3 runs 16 residues. The germline CDR1 and CDR2 sequences are LNHDA and SQIVND (reference sequence). The CDR3 coding sequence is TGTGTCAGTAGTCTCCCCCCGGGACAGGGGACCACTGAAGCTTTCTTT. Translation: CVSSLPPGQGTTEAFF.

The chain has TRBV4-3 and TRBJ1-2; D remains ambiguous. Germline V CDR1 and CDR2: LGHNA, YSLEER. The CDR3 extends over 15 amino acids. V was cut by 0 bases and J by 2 bases, with 10 bases left in between. For the CDR3, the DNA is TGCGCCAGCAGCCAAGAGAGGAGCACCAACTATGGCTACACCTTC. Translating gives CASSQERSTNYGYTF.

J is TRBJ2-1 and V is TRBV5-1; 13 nucleotides agree with TRBD2. CDR1 SGHRS and CDR2 YFSETQ come from the germline V gene. With V trimmed by 4 bases and J by 4 bases, 5 bases remained unmatched. The CDR3 length is 16 residues. The CDR3 sequence is CASSPGTSGAYNEQFF. CDR3 bases: TGCGCCAGCAGCCCCGGGACTAGCGGGGCATACAATGAGCAGTTCTTC.

V and J are TRBV24-1 and TRBJ2-1; 7 bases align to TRBD2. Germline V CDR1 and CDR2: KGHDR, SFDVKD. There are 15 residues in the CDR3. Losses at the gene ends were 7 bases for V and 0 bases for J; bases not matched to a gene: 5. The chain's CDR3 is CATRSRTSSYNEQFF. DNA of the CDR3: TGTGCCACCAGGTCCAGGACTAGCTCCTACAATGAGCAGTTCTTC.

In its sample, this clone was seen once. The chain employs TRBV9 and TRBJ2-3; D may be TRBD2 (5 bases). The V and J ends lost 2 bases and 2 bases respectively, with 9 bases between them. CDR3 length: 14 residues. Germline V lookup: CDR1 SGDLS, CDR2 YYNGEE. As DNA, the CDR3 is TGTGCCAGCAGCGTCCGGGAAACCACAGATACGCAGTATTTT. This gives the protein CASSVRETTDTQYF.

The chain is built from TRBV7-5 and TRBJ2-7; the listed D gene, TRBD2, was not tested against the DNA. TRBV7-5 is given as a pseudogene. CDR3 size: 13 residues. DNA for the CDR3: TGTGACATTACACTAGCGCTCTCCTACGAGCAGTACTTC. Protein product: CDITLALSYEQYF.

The J gene is TRBJ2-7, the V gene TRBV6-1; 9 nucleotides align to TRBD2. The CDR3 is 17 amino acids. With V trimmed by 3 bases and J by 7 bases, 16 bases remained unmatched. Germline V gene data show CDR1 as MNHNS and CDR2 as SASEGT. This chain's CDR3 is CASSDPWGGRATREQYF. DNA for the CDR3: TGTGCCAGCAGTGACCCCTGGGGCGGGAGGGCTACAAGGGAGCAGTACTTC.

The chain recombines TRBV2 with TRBJ1-1; D gene ambiguous. The V gene lost 1 base and the J gene lost 4 bases, with 13 bases spanning the gap. The CDR3 totals 15 residues. Germline V gives CDR1 SNHLY, CDR2 FYNNEI. The chain's CDR3 is CASSEEPGMATEAFF. CDR3 DNA: TGTGCCAGCAGTGAAGAGCCAGGTATGGCCACTGAAGCTTTCTTT.

The genes are TRBV4-2 and TRBJ1-5; D is unclear. This CDR3 is 16 amino acids long. The germline V gene encodes CDR1 LGHNA and CDR2 YNFKEQ. The V end was cut by 1 base, the J end by 3 bases, with 13 bases between. The CDR3 nucleotides are TGTGCCAGCAGCCAAGTGATGGCCCGTTCCAATCAGCCCCAGCATTTT. It codes for CASSQVMARSNQPQHF.

The chain joins TRBV7-9 to TRBJ1-2; D might be TRBD1 (5 bases). Per the germline V gene, CDR1 is SEHNR and CDR2 is FQNEAQ (reference sequence). The CDR3 spans 13 residues. V was trimmed by 3 bases and J by 2 bases, leaving 7 bases between them. CDR3 sequence: CASSLEGNYGYTF. The DNA for the CDR3 is TGTGCCAGCAGCTTGGAGGGGAACTATGGCTACACCTTC. The complete variable domain, with remaining parts taken from reference TRBV7-9 and TRBJ1-2, reads DTGVSQNPRHKITKRGQNVTFRCDPISEHNRLYWYRQTLGQGPEFLTYFQNEAQLEKSRLLSDRFSAERPKGSFSTLEIQRTEQGDSAMYLCASSLEGNYGYTFGSGTRLTVV.

The genes are TRBV11-2 and TRBJ2-7, with 9 bases identical to TRBD2. Germline loops: CDR1 SGHAT, CDR2 FQNNGV. V was pared by 4 bases and J by 5 bases, with 9 bases of the junction left unmatched. The CDR3 has 15 amino acids. The CDR3 loop is CASSSILAGVDEQYF. The CDR3 bases are TGTGCCAGCAGCTCTATACTAGCGGGTGTAGACGAGCAGTACTTC.

The chain recombines TRBV28 with TRBJ2-1; a possible D gene is TRBD2 (6 bases). This CDR3 region has 13 residues. Trimming took 6 bases from V and 8 from J, leaving 14 bases between them. Germline CDR1 reads MDHEN; CDR2 reads SYDVKM. For the CDR3, the DNA is TGTGCCAGCAGGGAGGGAGCGGCCGATGAGCAGTTCTTC. This sequence encodes CASREGAADEQFF.

The V call is TRBV5-4, the J call TRBJ1-6; no reliable D call. This CDR3 region has 16 residues. CDR1 SGHNT and CDR2 YYREEE come from the germline V gene (reference sequence). V lost 5 bases, J lost 0 bases, and 12 bases lay in between. The CDR3 here is CASRGEGSSYNSPLHF. The CDR3 coding sequence is TGTGCCAGCAGGGGCGAGGGCAGCTCCTATAATTCACCCCTCCACTTT.

The J gene is TRBJ2-1, the V gene TRBV2; TRBD2 agrees at 9 bases. V gave up 6 bases and J gave up 1 base; unmatched junction bases: 4. CDR1 is SNHLY, CDR2 FYNNEI, per germline. The CDR3 has 15 amino acids. The CDR3 here is CASRVLAGSYNEQFF. The CDR3 DNA sequence: TGTGCCAGCAGAGTTCTAGCGGGGTCCTACAATGAGCAGTTCTTC.

CDR3 region: CASSVVGGIGNTIYF. The CDR3 DNA is TGTGCCAGCAGCGTAGTTGGAGGAATTGGAAACACCATATATTTT. The rearrangement joins TRBV9 to TRBJ1-3, with D uncertain. Trimming removed 0 bases at V and 3 bases at J, with 10 bases between. This CDR3 region has 15 residues. Germline V lookup: CDR1 SGDLS, CDR2 YYNGEE. The full variable domain, with the rest looked up from reference TRBV9 and TRBJ1-3, is DSGVTQTPKHLITATGQRVTLRCSPRSGDLSVYWYQQSLDQGLQFLIQYYNGEERAKGNILERFSAQQFPDLHSELNLSSLELGDSALYFCASSVVGGIGNTIYFGEGSWLTVV.

This chain links TRBV25-1 with TRBJ2-5; TRBD2 aligns across 8 bases. The length of the CDR3 is 15 residues. Trimming cost V 2 bases and J 1 base; bases outside gene matches: 3. CDR1 MGHDK and CDR2 SYGVNS come from the germline V gene. The CDR3 reads CASSELAGPQETQYF. In DNA, the CDR3 is TGTGCCAGCAGTGAACTAGCGGGTCCCCAAGAGACCCAGTACTTC.

This clone has a single count. The V gene is TRBV15, the J gene TRBJ2-7; 9 nucleotides align to TRBD1. Germline V gene data show CDR1 as LNHNV and CDR2 as YYDKDF (reference sequence). The ends lost 6 bases at V and 3 bases at J; junction bases unmatched: 6. The CDR3 has 14 amino acids. The CDR3 coding sequence is TGTGCCACCAGGGCGACAGGGGGTAACTACGAGCAGTACTTC. Its translation is CATRATGGNYEQYF.

CDR3 DNA: TGCGCCAGCAGCATACTAGCGGGAGGGCCCAACGAGACCCAGTACTTC. Protein: CASSILAGGPNETQYF. The chain couples TRBV10-1 to TRBJ2-5; 13 positions agree with TRBD2. The CDR3 runs to 16 residues. Per germline, CDR1 WNHNN and CDR2 SYGVQD (reference sequence). V lost 6 bases, J lost 5 bases, and 9 bases stayed unmatched.

CDR3 bases: TGTGCCAGTAGCAAGATTGGGACAGGGAATCAGCCCCAGCATTTT. It is translated as CASSKIGTGNQPQHF. This chain connects TRBV19 to TRBJ1-5; 9 nucleotides match TRBD1. V dropped 6 bases and J dropped 4; count of bases not matched to a gene: 7. Germline V gene lookup returns CDR1 LNHDA and CDR2 SQIVND (reference sequence). The length of the CDR3 is 15 residues.

The V call is TRBV4-2, the J call TRBJ2-1; TRBD2 matches 10 bases. The trim removed 1 base at V and 5 bases at J, leaving 5 bases unmatched. Germline loops: CDR1 LGHNA, CDR2 YNFKEQ. This CDR3 is built from 16 residues. The CDR3 spells CASSQAALAGDNEQFF. In DNA, the CDR3 is TGTGCCAGCAGCCAAGCCGCGCTAGCGGGAGACAATGAGCAGTTCTTC.

The genes are TRBV7-2 and TRBJ1-1; 8 positions match TRBD1. This CDR3 is 15 amino acids long. J gave up 5 bases and V 5 bases, and 10 bases lay outside the gene matches. The V gene's germline CDR1 is SGHTA and CDR2 FQGNSA. CDR3 nucleotides: TGTGCCAGCAGCCCCCGGACAGGGAGGGCTACTGAAGCTTTCTTT. It specifies CASSPRTGRATEAFF.

This clone appeared once. The chain recombines TRBV19 with TRBJ2-2; 7 nucleotides align to TRBD1. J gave up 4 bases and V 5 bases, and 7 bases lay outside the gene matches. The CDR3 loop spans 15 amino acids. The germline CDR1 and CDR2 sequences are LNHDA and SQIVND (reference sequence). The CDR3 spells CASSPRQGITGELFF. The CDR3 nucleotides read TGTGCCAGTAGTCCTCGACAGGGAATCACCGGGGAGCTGTTTTTT. The full variable domain, in which reference TRBV19 and TRBJ2-2 provide the parts outside the CDR3, is DGGITQSPKYLFRKEGQNVTLSCEQNLNHDAMYWYRQDPGQGLRLIYYSQIVNDFQKGDIAEGYSVSREKKESFPLTVTSAQKNPTAFYLCASSPRQGITGELFFGEGSRLTVL.

The CDR3, as DNA: TGTGCCAGCAGCCAAGACCGACTAGCGGGAGTACACGAGCAGTACTTC. It yields the protein CASSQDRLAGVHEQYF. The chain is built from TRBV3-1 (or the pseudogene TRBV3-2) and TRBJ2-7; 12 bases are shared with TRBD2. Germline-derived CDR1 and CDR2 are LGHDT and YNNKEL (reference sequence). The CDR3 runs 16 residues. J lost 5 bases, V lost 0 bases, and 5 bases had no gene match.

This clone was counted once. The V call is TRBV28, the J call TRBJ1-4; D is possibly TRBD1 (6 bases). CDR1 and CDR2 from the germline V gene are MDHEN and SYDVKM. Deletions cut 6 bases from V and 6 bases from J, with 11 bases between. The CDR3 contains 13 residues. CDR3 sequence: CASRSGTYEKLFF. The DNA of the CDR3 is TGTGCCAGCAGATCCGGGACATATGAAAAACTGTTTTTT.

This chain links TRBV24-1 with TRBJ2-2; 10 bases line up with TRBD1. Germline V gives CDR1 KGHDR, CDR2 SFDVKD. Unmatched junction bases numbered 3, after V lost 3 bases and J lost 3 bases. The CDR3 length is 16 residues. CDR3 nucleotides: TGTGCCACCAGTGATCCGGACAGGGGGTACACCGGGGAGCTGTTTTTT. The encoded protein is CATSDPDRGYTGELFF.

This clone has just one count. This chain's CDR3 is CASSSFGPKTSGRANEQFF. Here the CDR3 DNA reads TGTGCCAGCAGTTCGTTTGGGCCAAAGACTAGCGGGAGGGCCAATGAGCAGTTCTTC. The chain combines TRBV6-2 or TRBV6-3 with TRBJ2-1; 14 positions agree with TRBD2. V lost 4 bases and J lost 6; bases outside the gene matches: 14. Germline lookup yields CDR1 MNHEY and CDR2 SVGEGT. The CDR3 sequence is 19 residues long.

The rearrangement uses TRBV7-9 and TRBJ2-7, with D perhaps matching TRBD1 (6 bases). Germline CDR1 and CDR2: SEHNR and FQNEAQ (reference sequence). V lost 5 bases, J lost 10 bases, and 12 bases lay in between. This CDR3 contains 11 residues. CDR3 nucleotides: TGTGCCAGCAGCCGGTTGGGACAACAGTACTTC. This codes for CASSRLGQQYF.